The source of this T cell receptor (beta chain) is a study of cytomegalovirus exposure and HLA in healthy donors. Concerning this clone: The antigen is unknown.

Germline V gives CDR1 SGHAT, CDR2 FQNNGV. V lost 5 bases and J 3 bases, leaving 16 bases between the germline ends. The CDR3 is 16 amino acids. Both 60 Vbeta primers and 13 Jbeta primers went into the PCR. The table came from immunoSEQ multiplex PCR; TCRdb's copy has only in-frame clones and leaves some out. Of 150,000 to 200,000 clones listed, approximately 81% were seen once; the top ten hold around 2.1%. Study results and limitations: It is likely that the observed cluster of highly shared sequence variants was a sequencing artifact. Earlier findings revealed that most TCR beta V segments proved productive either about 87% or about 30% of the time.

The origin of this receptor is a woman younger than 30 in good health and CMV-seropositive. The sample was PBMCs. The chain links TRBV11-2 to TRBJ1-4; D is unresolved. The CDR3 sequence is CASSRTAVNANEKLFF. In DNA form, the CDR3 reads TGTGCCAGCAGCAGAACCGCAGTTAACGCTAATGAAAAACTGTTTTTT.